Following are 7 T cell receptor beta chains from one sample sequenced in a study of graft-versus-host responses after intestinal transplantation. Produced via immunoSEQ multiplex PCR; TCRdb's table is partial and in-frame only. The data hold roughly 62,000 clones, with roughly 89% observed a single time. Source: PBMCs, taken around 120 days after intestinal transplantation. These receptors were taken from a human patient who received an intestinal transplant, so some T cells may come from the graft donor.

This clone was seen once. V and J are TRBV5-1 and TRBJ2-5; D is unresolved. The V gene lost 4 bases and the J gene lost 0 bases, with 13 bases spanning the gap. This CDR3 contains 15 residues. In germline, CDR1 is SGHRS, CDR2 YFSETQ. In nucleotides, the CDR3 is TGCGCCAGCAGCCGGACCCCTACATACCAAGAGACCCAGTACTTC. This codes for CASSRTPTYQETQYF.

The chain is built from TRBV11-3 and TRBJ2-2; D is unclear. Trimming took off 0 bases at V and 4 bases at J, with 9 bases between the two ends. CDR3 length: 15 amino acids. Germline lookup yields CDR1 SGHNT and CDR2 YENEEA. The CDR3: CASSLDRRSTGELFF. In DNA form, the CDR3 reads TGTGCCAGCAGCTTAGACCGAAGATCCACCGGGGAGCTGTTTTTT.

The V gene is TRBV28, the J gene TRBJ2-3, with TRBD2 matching over 12 bases. V was pared by 6 bases and J by 5 bases, with 9 bases of the junction left unmatched. Looked up from germline, CDR1 is MDHEN and CDR2 is SYDVKM. This CDR3 has 16 residues. The CDR3 DNA follows: TGTGCCAGCAGCACCGGGACTAGCGGGCGGGTAGATACGCAGTATTTT. Its protein product is CASSTGTSGRVDTQYF.

In this sample, this clone turned up a few times. This chain joins TRBV6-1 and TRBJ2-7; D gene uncertain. V lost 1 base and J lost 5, with 6 bases in between. Germline V CDR1 and CDR2: MNHNS, SASEGT. This CDR3 comprises 12 residues. CDR3 nucleotides: TGTGCCAGCAGTGAAGACCGGGACGAGCAGTACTTC. It codes for CASSEDRDEQYF.

This chain connects TRBV5-1 to TRBJ2-7; the D is unclear. The germline gives CDR1 SGHRS, CDR2 YFSETQ. The CDR3 runs 13 residues. The V end was cut by 6 bases, the J end by 2 bases, with 12 bases between. CDR3 in amino acids: CASKAPGAYEQYF. The CDR3 bases are TGCGCCAGCAAGGCCCCGGGTGCCTACGAGCAGTACTTC.

The chain has TRBV28 and TRBJ2-7; 8 nucleotides align to TRBD1. J lost 3 bases, V lost 3 bases, and 4 bases had no gene match. CDR3 length equals 14 residues. Germline V gene data show CDR1 as MDHEN and CDR2 as SYDVKM. CDR3 coding DNA: TGTGCCAGCAGTTTCGACAGGGGTAACTACGAGCAGTACTTC. Translating it yields CASSFDRGNYEQYF.

The rearrangement joins TRBV20-1 to TRBJ1-2, with no clear D. The CDR3 consists of 11 residues. Germline values: CDR1 DFQATT, CDR2 SNEGSKA (reference sequence). V lost 7 bases and J 2 bases, leaving 8 bases between the germline ends. The CDR3 DNA reads as TGCAGTGTTGGGCAGAACTATGGCTACACCTTC. This translates into CSVGQNYGYTF.